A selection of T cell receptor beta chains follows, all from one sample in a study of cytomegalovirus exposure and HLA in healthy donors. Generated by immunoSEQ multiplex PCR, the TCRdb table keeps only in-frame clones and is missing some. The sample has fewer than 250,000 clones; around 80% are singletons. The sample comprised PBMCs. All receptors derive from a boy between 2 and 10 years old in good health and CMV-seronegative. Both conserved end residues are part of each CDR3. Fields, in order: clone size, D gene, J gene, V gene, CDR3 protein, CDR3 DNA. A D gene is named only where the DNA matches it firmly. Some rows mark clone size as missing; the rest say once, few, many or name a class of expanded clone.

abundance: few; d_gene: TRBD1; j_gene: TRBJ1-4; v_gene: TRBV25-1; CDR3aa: CASSEHSRGQGIGKLFF; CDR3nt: TGTGCCAGCAGTGAACATTCTCGGGGACAGGGGATCGGAAAACTGTTTTTT
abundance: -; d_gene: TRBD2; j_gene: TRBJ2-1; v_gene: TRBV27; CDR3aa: CASSLSIALADYNEQFF; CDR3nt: TGTGCCAGCAGTTTATCGATCGCCCTAGCGGACTACAATGAGCAGTTCTTC
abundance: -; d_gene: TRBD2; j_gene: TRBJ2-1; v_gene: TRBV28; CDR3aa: CASSPGLAGVPYNEQFF; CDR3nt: TGTGCCAGCAGTCCGGGACTAGCGGGGGTCCCCTACAATGAGCAGTTCTTC
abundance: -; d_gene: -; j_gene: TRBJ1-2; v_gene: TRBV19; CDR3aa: CASSPGVYGYTF; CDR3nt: TGTGCCAGTAGTCCGGGGGTCTATGGCTACACCTTC
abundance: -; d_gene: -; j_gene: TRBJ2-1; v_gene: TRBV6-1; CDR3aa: CASSEQDSYNEQFF; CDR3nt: TGTGCCAGCAGTGAACAGGACTCCTACAATGAGCAGTTCTTC
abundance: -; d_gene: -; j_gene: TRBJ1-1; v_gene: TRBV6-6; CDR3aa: CASTKGGDTEAFF; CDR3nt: TGTGCCAGCACGAAGGGGGGGGACACTGAAGCTTTCTTT
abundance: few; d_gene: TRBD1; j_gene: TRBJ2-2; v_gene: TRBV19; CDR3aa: CASRDRTNTGELFF; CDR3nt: TGTGCCAGTAGGGACAGGACGAACACCGGGGAGCTGTTTTTT
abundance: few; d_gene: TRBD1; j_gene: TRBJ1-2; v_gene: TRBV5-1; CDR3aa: CASSTGTGYGYTF; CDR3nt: TGCGCCAGCAGTACCGGGACAGGATATGGCTACACCTTC
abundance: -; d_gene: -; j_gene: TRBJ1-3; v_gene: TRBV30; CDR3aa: CAWTLPGITSGNTIYF; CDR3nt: TGTGCCTGGACTCTCCCAGGGATCACCTCTGGAAACACCATATATTTT
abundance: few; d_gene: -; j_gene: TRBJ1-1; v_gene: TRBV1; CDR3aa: CTSSQGTGRETEAFF; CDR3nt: TGCACCAGCAGCCAAGGGACAGGGAGGGAGACTGAAGCTTTCTTT
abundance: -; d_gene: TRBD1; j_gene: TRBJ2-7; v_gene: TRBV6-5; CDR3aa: CASSYSQAGGLYEQYF; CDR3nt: TGTGCCAGCAGTTATTCACAGGCAGGGGGCTTGTACGAGCAGTACTTC
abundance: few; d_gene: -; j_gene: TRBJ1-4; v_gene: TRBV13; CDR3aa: CASSLSRFSEKLFF; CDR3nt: TGTGCCAGCAGCTTAAGCCGATTCTCGGAAAAACTGTTTTTT
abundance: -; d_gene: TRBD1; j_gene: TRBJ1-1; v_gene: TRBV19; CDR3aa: CASSSVQGLNTEAFF; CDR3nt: TGTGCCAGTAGTAGCGTACAGGGGCTGAACACTGAAGCTTTCTTT
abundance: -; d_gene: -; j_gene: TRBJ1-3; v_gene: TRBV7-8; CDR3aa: CASSPVAGNTIYF; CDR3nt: TGTGCCAGCAGTCCCGTCGCTGGAAACACCATATATTTT
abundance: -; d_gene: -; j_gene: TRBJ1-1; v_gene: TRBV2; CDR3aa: CASSEGSWGAEAFF; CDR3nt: TGTGCCAGCAGTGAAGGGTCGTGGGGGGCTGAAGCTTTCTTT
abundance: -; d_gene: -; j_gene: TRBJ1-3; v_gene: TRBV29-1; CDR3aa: CSAGTSGNTIYF; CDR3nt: TGCAGCGCCGGGACTTCTGGAAACACCATATATTTT
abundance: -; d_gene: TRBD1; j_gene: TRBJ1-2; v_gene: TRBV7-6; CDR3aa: CASSPGQGLPGYTF; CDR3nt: TGTGCCAGCAGTCCCGGACAGGGGTTGCCTGGCTACACCTTC
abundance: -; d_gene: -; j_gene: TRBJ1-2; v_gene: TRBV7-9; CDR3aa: CASSLVTTGSGYTF; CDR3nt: TGTGCCAGCAGCTTAGTTACAACAGGGAGCGGCTACACCTTC
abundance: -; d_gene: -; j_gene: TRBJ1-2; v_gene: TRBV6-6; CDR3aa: CASRRPLGAQNGYTF; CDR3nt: TGTGCCAGCAGGAGACCTTTGGGGGCGCAGAATGGCTACACCTTC
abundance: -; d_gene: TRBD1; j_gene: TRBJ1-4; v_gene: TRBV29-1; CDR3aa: CSVELTGSEKLFF; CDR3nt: TGCAGCGTTGAGTTGACAGGGAGTGAAAAACTGTTTTTT
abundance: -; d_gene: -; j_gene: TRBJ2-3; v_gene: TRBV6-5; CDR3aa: CASSYSAGTGTDTQYF; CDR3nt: TGTGCCAGCAGTTACTCCGCGGGAACCGGCACAGATACGCAGTATTTT
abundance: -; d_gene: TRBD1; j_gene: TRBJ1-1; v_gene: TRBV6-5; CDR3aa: CASSHRDRGKAFF; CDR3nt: TGTGCCAGCAGTCACCGGGACAGGGGTAAAGCTTTCTTT
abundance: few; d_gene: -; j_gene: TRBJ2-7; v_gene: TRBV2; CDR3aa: CASSEGHSYEQYF; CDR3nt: TGTGCCAGCAGTGAAGGTCACTCCTACGAGCAGTACTTC
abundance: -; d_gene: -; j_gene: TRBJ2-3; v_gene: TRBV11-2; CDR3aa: CASSSARAGEGDTQYF; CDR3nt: TGTGCCAGCAGTTCCGCCCGCGCGGGCGAAGGGGATACGCAGTATTTT
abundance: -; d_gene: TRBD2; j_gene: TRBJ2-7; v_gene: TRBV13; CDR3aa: CASSQEGREPSYEQYF; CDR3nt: TGTGCCAGCAGCCAGGAGGGGCGGGAGCCCTCCTACGAGCAGTACTTC
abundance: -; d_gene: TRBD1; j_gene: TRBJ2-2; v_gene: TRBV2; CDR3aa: CASSQGARSGELFF; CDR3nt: TGTGCCAGCAGTCAGGGGGCAAGGAGCGGGGAGCTGTTTTTT
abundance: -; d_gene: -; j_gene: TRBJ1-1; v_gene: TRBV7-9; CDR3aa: CASRSDGETEAFF; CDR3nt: TGTGCCAGCAGAAGTGACGGGGAGACTGAAGCTTTCTTT
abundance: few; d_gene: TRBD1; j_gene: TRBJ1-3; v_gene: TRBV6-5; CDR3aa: CASIDRGFSGNTIYF; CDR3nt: TGTGCCAGCATCGACAGGGGATTTTCTGGAAACACCATATATTTT
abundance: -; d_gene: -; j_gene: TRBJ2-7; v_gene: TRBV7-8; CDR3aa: CASSLAQAAYEQYF; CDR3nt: TGTGCCAGCAGCTTAGCGCAGGCAGCCTACGAGCAGTACTTC
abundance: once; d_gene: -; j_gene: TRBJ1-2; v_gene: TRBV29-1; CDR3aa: CSVVWPNYGYTF; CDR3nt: TGCAGCGTTGTCTGGCCGAACTATGGCTACACCTTC
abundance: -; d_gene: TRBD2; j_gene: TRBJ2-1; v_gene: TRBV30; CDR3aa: CAWISGLAGYNEQFF; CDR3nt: TGTGCCTGGATCTCGGGACTAGCGGGGTACAATGAGCAGTTCTTC
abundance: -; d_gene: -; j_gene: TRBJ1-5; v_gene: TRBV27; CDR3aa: CASSLRRGGLSNQPQHF; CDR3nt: TGTGCCAGCAGCCTCAGGCGGGGGGGACTTAGCAATCAGCCCCAGCATTTT
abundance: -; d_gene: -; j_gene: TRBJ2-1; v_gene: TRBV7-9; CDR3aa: CASSSLDTYNEQFF; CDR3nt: TGTGCCAGCAGCTCCCTCGACACTTACAATGAGCAGTTCTTC
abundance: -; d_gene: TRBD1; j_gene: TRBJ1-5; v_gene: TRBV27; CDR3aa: CASSLGTGNQPQHF; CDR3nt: TGTGCCAGCAGTTTGGGGACAGGCAATCAGCCCCAGCATTTT
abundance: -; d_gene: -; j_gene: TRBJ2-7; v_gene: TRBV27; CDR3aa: CASSLSQGRPYEQYF; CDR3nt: TGTGCCAGCAGTTTAAGTCAGGGGCGTCCCTACGAGCAGTACTTC
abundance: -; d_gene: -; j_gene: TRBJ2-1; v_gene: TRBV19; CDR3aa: CASKRESSYNEQFF; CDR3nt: TGTGCCAGTAAACGGGAGTCGTCCTACAATGAGCAGTTCTTC
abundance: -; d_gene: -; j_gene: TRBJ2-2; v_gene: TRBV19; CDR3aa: CASSIGGFGELFF; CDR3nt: TGTGCCAGTAGTATAGGAGGTTTCGGGGAGCTGTTTTTT
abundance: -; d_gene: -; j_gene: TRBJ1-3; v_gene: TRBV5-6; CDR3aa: CASSSGFSGNTIYF; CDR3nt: TGTGCCAGCAGCTCGGGATTCTCTGGAAACACCATATATTTT
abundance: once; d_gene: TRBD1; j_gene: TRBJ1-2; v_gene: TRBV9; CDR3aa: CASSVEGQGGRGYTF; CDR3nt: TGTGCCAGCAGCGTAGAGGGACAGGGAGGACGGGGCTACACCTTC
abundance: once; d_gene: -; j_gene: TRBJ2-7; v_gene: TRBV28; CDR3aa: CASSLQGRNYEQYF; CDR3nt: TGTGCCAGCAGTTTGCAGGGAAGAAACTACGAGCAGTACTTC
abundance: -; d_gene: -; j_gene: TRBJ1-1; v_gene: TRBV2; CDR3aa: CASGGSRGTEAFF; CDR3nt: TGTGCCAGCGGCGGCAGCCGGGGTACTGAAGCTTTCTTT
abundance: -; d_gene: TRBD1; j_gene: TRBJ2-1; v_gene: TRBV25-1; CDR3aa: CASSGQANEQFF; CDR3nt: TGTGCCAGCAGCGGACAGGCCAATGAGCAGTTCTTC
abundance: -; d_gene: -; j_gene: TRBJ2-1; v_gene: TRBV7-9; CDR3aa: CASSLASPEQFF; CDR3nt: TGTGCCAGCAGCTTAGCGAGTCCTGAGCAGTTCTTC
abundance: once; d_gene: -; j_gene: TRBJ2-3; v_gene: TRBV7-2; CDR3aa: CASSLAGGADTQYF; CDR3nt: TGTGCCAGCAGCTTAGCAGGGGGGGCAGATACGCAGTATTTT
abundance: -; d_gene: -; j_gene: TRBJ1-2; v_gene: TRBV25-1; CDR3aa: CASSELSGGYGYTF; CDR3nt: TGTGCCAGCAGTGAATTGAGTGGAGGCTATGGCTACACCTTC
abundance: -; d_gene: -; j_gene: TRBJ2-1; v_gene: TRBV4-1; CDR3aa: CASSFGSGSYNEQFF; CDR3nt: TGCGCCAGCAGCTTCGGTAGCGGTTCCTACAATGAGCAGTTCTTC
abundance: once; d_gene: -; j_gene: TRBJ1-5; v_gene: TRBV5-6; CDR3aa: CASSLSGLSNQPQHF; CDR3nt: TGTGCCAGCAGCTTATCGGGTTTAAGCAATCAGCCCCAGCATTTT
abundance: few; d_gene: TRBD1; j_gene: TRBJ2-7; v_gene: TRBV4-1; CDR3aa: CASSQVQGATYEQYF; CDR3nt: TGCGCCAGCAGCCAAGTCCAGGGGGCCACCTACGAGCAGTACTTC
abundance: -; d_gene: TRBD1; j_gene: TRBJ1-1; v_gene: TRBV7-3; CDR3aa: CASSLRRDSEAFF; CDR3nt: TGTGCCAGCAGCTTAAGGAGGGACAGTGAAGCTTTCTTT
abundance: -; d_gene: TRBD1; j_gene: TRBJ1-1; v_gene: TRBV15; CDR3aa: CATSTLQGAEAFF; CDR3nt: TGTGCCACCAGCACCTTACAGGGGGCTGAAGCTTTCTTT
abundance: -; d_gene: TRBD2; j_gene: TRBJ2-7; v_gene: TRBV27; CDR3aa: CASSLAGAHEQYF; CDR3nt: TGTGCCAGCAGTCTAGCGGGAGCCCACGAGCAGTACTTC
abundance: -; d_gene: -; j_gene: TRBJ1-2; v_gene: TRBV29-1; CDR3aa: CSALTDMGYTF; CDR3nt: TGCAGCGCATTGACAGACATGGGCTACACCTTC
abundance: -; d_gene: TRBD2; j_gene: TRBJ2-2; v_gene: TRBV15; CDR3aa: CATSRSGGNTGELFF; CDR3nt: TGTGCCACCAGCCGGAGCGGGGGGAACACCGGGGAGCTGTTTTTT
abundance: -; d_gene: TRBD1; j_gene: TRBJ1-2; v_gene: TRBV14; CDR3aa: CASSPTGWAYGYTF; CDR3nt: TGTGCCAGCAGCCCGACAGGGTGGGCCTATGGCTACACCTTC
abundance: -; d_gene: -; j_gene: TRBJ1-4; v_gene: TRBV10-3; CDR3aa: CATAREGGAGNEKLFF; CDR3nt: TGTGCCACGGCCAGGGAGGGCGGTGCAGGTAATGAAAAACTGTTTTTT